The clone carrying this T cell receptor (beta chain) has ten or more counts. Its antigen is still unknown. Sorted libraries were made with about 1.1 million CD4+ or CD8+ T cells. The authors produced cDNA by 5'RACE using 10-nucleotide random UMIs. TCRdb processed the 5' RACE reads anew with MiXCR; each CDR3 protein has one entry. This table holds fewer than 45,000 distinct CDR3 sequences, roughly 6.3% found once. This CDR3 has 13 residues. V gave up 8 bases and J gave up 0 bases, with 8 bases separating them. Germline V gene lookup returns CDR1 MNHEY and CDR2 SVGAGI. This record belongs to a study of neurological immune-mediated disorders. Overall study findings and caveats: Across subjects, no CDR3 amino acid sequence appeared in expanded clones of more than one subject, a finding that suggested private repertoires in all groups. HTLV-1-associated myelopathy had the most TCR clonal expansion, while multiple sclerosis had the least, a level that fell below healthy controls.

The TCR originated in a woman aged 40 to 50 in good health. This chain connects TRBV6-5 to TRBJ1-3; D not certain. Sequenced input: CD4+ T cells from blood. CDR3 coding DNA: TGTGCCAGCGGGCAGTTCTCTGGAAACACCATATATTTT. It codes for CASGQFSGNTIYF.